The 32 T cell receptor beta chains below were found in one sample sequenced in a study of T cell responses to AZD1222 COVID-19 vaccine. Sequencing used immunoSEQ multiplex PCR; TCRdb keeps in-frame clones, though not all of them. The data show 110,000 to 150,000 clones, with approximately 93% seen just once and roughly 12% held by the top ten. The specimen was peripheral blood, collected after recovery from COVID-19. The receptors derive from an adult who had recovered from COVID-19.

J is TRBJ1-4 and V is TRBV27; no clear D gene. Germline V CDR1 and CDR2: MNHEY, SMNVEV (reference sequence). The germline V and J ends were trimmed by 6 bases and 5 bases, with 10 bases remaining between them. The CDR3 length is 13 residues. CDR3 residues: CASSGGVNEKLFF. In DNA, the CDR3 is TGTGCCAGCAGCGGTGGCGTAAATGAAAAACTGTTTTTT.

The DNA of the CDR3 is TGTGCCAGCAGCCAACCTTTAGCGGGAGGAAGCACAGATACGCAGTATTTT. Translation: CASSQPLAGGSTDTQYF. This chain connects TRBV4-2 to TRBJ2-3; 10 nucleotides match TRBD2. The V segment lost 2 bases and the J segment 0 bases; nucleotides outside the gene matches: 5. Germline CDR1 and CDR2: LGHNA and YNFKEQ. The CDR3 loop spans 17 amino acids.

This clone was recorded only once. This sequence joins TRBV7-2 and TRBJ2-7; the match to TRBD2 covers 9 bases. Germline assignment: CDR1 SGHTA and CDR2 FQGNSA. The CDR3 extends over 15 amino acids. Losses at the gene ends were 5 bases for V and 2 bases for J; bases not matched to a gene: 7. The CDR3 DNA reads as TGTGCCAGCAGCCCAGCGGGAGGCTCAACCTACGAGCAGTACTTC. Protein product: CASSPAGGSTYEQYF.

The V call is TRBV29-1, the J call TRBJ2-7; 9 bases fit TRBD1. The CDR3 consists of 12 residues. Trimming cost V 5 bases and J 6 bases; bases outside gene matches: 5. In germline, CDR1 is SQVTM, CDR2 ANQGSEA. The CDR3 DNA reads TGCAGCGTTTTACAGGGGGCTTCCGAGCAGTACTTC. This sequence encodes CSVLQGASEQYF.

This clone was detected only once. The V gene is TRBV5-5, the J gene TRBJ2-7; maybe TRBD1 (5 bases). The CDR3 consists of 15 residues. Deletions cut 1 base from V and 0 bases from J, with 11 bases between. Germline CDR1 SGHKS, CDR2 YYEKEE (reference sequence). CDR3 residues: CASSLQGGDSYEQYF. The CDR3 bases are TGTGCCAGCAGCTTGCAGGGTGGGGACTCCTACGAGCAGTACTTC.

The chain has TRBV6-5 and TRBJ1-4; D is uncertain. This CDR3 comprises 14 residues. Germline V gives CDR1 MNHEY, CDR2 SVGAGI. V lost 10 bases to trimming and J lost 0 bases, with 12 bases between them. The CDR3 loop reads CAIIREPTNEKLFF. The DNA for the CDR3 is TGTGCCATAATCCGGGAACCAACTAATGAAAAACTGTTTTTT.

This rearrangement joins TRBV6-5 to TRBJ1-5; D remains ambiguous. The germline V gene encodes CDR1 MNHEY and CDR2 SVGAGI. V was cut by 3 bases and J by 1 base, with 4 bases left in between. The CDR3 length is 13 residues. DNA for the CDR3: TGTGCCAGCAGTTATGGGAGCAATCAGCCCCAGCATTTT. It specifies CASSYGSNQPQHF.

The gene calls are TRBV11-2 and TRBJ2-7; D call uncertain. The CDR3 totals 14 residues. The germline V and J ends were trimmed by 2 bases and 1 base, with 9 bases remaining between them. Germline CDR1 reads SGHAT; CDR2 reads FQNNGV. The CDR3: CASSLWVGSYEQYF. In DNA, the CDR3 is TGTGCCAGCAGCTTATGGGTGGGGTCCTACGAGCAGTACTTC.

This clone was seen only once. The J gene is TRBJ2-7, the V gene TRBV5-5; 8 bases agree with TRBD2. The germline CDR1 and CDR2 sequences are SGHKS and YYEKEE (reference sequence). The V and J ends lost 0 bases and 2 bases, in that order; junction bases with no gene match: 13. The CDR3 spans 18 residues. The CDR3 coding sequence is TGTGCCAGCAGCTTGGGACTCGGGTGGGGCGGGAGGCCCTACGAGCAGTACTTC. Residues: CASSLGLGWGGRPYEQYF.

This rearrangement joins TRBV5-5 to TRBJ1-5; TRBD1 is a possible D gene (6 bases). The V gene lost 4 bases and the J gene lost 6 bases, with 14 bases spanning the gap. Germline V gene data show CDR1 as SGHKS and CDR2 as YYEKEE (reference sequence). CDR3 length: 14 residues. In DNA form, the CDR3 reads TGTGCCAGCAGCCGAACAGGGTTCAGTCAGCCCCAGCATTTT. This sequence encodes CASSRTGFSQPQHF.

This chain connects TRBV14 to TRBJ2-1, with 8 bases identical to TRBD1. Trimming removed 0 bases from V and 3 bases from J; junction bases left unmatched: 1. The V gene's germline CDR1 is SGHDN and CDR2 FVKESK. CDR3 length: 15 amino acids. The DNA of the CDR3 is TGTGCCAGCAGCCAAGAGGGGACAGGCTACAATGAGCAGTTCTTC. Residues: CASSQEGTGYNEQFF.

The J gene is TRBJ2-5, the V gene TRBV29-1; D gene uncertain. CDR3 length: 11 amino acids. The V gene's germline CDR1 is SQVTM and CDR2 ANQGSEA. Trimming shortened V by 4 bases and J by 3 bases, and 6 bases separated the two germline ends. As DNA, the CDR3 is TGCAGCGTTGCAGGAGAAGAGACCCAGTACTTC. It encodes CSVAGEETQYF. Supplemented by reference TRBV29-1 and TRBJ2-5, the full variable domain reads SAVISQKPSRDICQRGTSLTIQCQVDSQVTMMFWYRQQPGQSLTLIATANQGSEATYESGFVIDKFPISRPNLTFSTLTVSNMSPEDSSIYLCSVAGEETQYFGPGTRLLVL.

This clone has just one count. This sequence joins TRBV2 and TRBJ1-1; D remains ambiguous. V was cut by 4 bases and J by 2 bases, with 8 bases left in between. The V gene's germline CDR1 is SNHLY and CDR2 FYNNEI. This CDR3 has 13 residues. CDR3 in DNA: TGTGCCAGCAGTGGGTCGGGTAACACTGAAGCTTTCTTT. Translated: CASSGSGNTEAFF.

Note on this clone: Other DNA sequences of this sample code for an identical CDR3. The rearrangement uses TRBV19 and TRBJ2-7; TRBD1 matches 12 bases. This CDR3 is built from 15 residues. CDR1 is LNHDA, CDR2 SQIVND, per germline (reference sequence). J lost 3 bases, V lost 3 bases, and 3 bases had no gene match. The CDR3 spells CASSMGTGGSYEQYF. CDR3 bases: TGTGCCAGTAGTATGGGGACAGGGGGCAGCTACGAGCAGTACTTC.

Turning to this clone: Different DNA sequences within this sample yield the same CDR3. The genes are TRBV6-5 and TRBJ1-5; D is possibly TRBD1 (5 bases). Trimming removed 0 bases from V and 2 bases from J, with 11 bases in between. CDR3 length: 16 residues. Germline V lookup: CDR1 MNHEY, CDR2 SVGAGI. In DNA, the CDR3 is TGTGCCAGCAGTTACTCGGGCTCGGGGGGCAATCAGCCCCAGCATTTT. Translation gives CASSYSGSGGNQPQHF.

The chain joins TRBV3-1 (or the pseudogene TRBV3-2) to TRBJ1-1; 8 bases line up with TRBD1. Trimming removed 3 bases from V and 5 bases from J; junction bases left unmatched: 11. Germline CDR1 LGHDT, CDR2 YNNKEL (reference sequence). The CDR3 totals 16 residues. The CDR3 sequence: CASSQAMTGVNTEAFF. The CDR3 region has the DNA TGTGCCAGCAGCCAGGCGATGACAGGGGTAAATACTGAAGCTTTCTTT.

The J gene is TRBJ2-5, the V gene TRBV27; 7 bases match TRBD1. Per the germline V gene, CDR1 is MNHEY and CDR2 is SMNVEV (reference sequence). The V gene end was trimmed by 3 bases and the J gene end by 5 bases; junction bases not matched to a gene: 12. This CDR3 has 16 amino acids. CDR3 residues: CASSFSPTGPWETQYF. CDR3 DNA: TGTGCCAGCAGTTTTTCTCCGACAGGGCCCTGGGAGACCCAGTACTTC.

The count of this clone is one. J is TRBJ1-4 and V is TRBV29-1; TRBD1 is a possible D gene (6 bases). This CDR3 has 13 residues. CDR1 and CDR2 (germline): SQVTM, ANQGSEA. Trimming took off 4 bases at V and 4 bases at J, with 10 bases between the two ends. As DNA, the CDR3 is TGCAGCGTTGGGGGGGGCCATAATGAAAAACTGTTTTTT. This gives the protein CSVGGGHNEKLFF.

The chain joins TRBV6-5 to TRBJ2-7; the D call may be TRBD1 or TRBD2 (5 bases each). Trimming left V 6 bases short and J 12 bases short, with 18 bases between. The CDR3 runs to 12 residues. The germline V gene encodes CDR1 MNHEY and CDR2 SVGAGI. CDR3 amino acids: CASSPDRRGAYF. As DNA, the CDR3 is TGTGCCAGCAGCCCAGACCGTCGGGGCGCGTACTTC.

This clone appeared once. The chain employs TRBV10-1 and TRBJ2-1, with 11 nucleotides matching TRBD2. CDR1 and CDR2 from the germline V gene are WNHNN and SYGVQD (reference sequence). The J segment lost 9 bases and the V segment lost 2 bases, leaving 9 bases of the junction unmatched. This CDR3 is 16 amino acids long. CDR3 in amino acids: CASSEKLAGVGREQFF. The CDR3 DNA is TGCGCCAGCAGTGAGAAACTAGCGGGAGTAGGACGTGAGCAGTTCTTC.

The chain has TRBV28 and TRBJ1-2, with a possible D match to TRBD1 (5 bases). CDR3 length: 15 amino acids. Trimming took off 4 bases at V and 4 bases at J, with 16 bases between the two ends. Germline V gives CDR1 MDHEN, CDR2 SYDVKM. The CDR3 DNA follows: TGTGCCAGCAGTTCACCCGGGGGTCGGAGCTATGGCTACACCTTC. Translation: CASSSPGGRSYGYTF.

The chain employs TRBV19 and TRBJ1-1, with D perhaps matching TRBD1 (5 bases). This CDR3 has 17 residues. Trimming pared 2 bases from V and 0 bases from J, leaving 16 bases between. The germline gives CDR1 LNHDA, CDR2 SQIVND (reference sequence). The CDR3 sequence: CASSIPPKRGVNTEAFF. Here the CDR3 DNA reads TGTGCCAGTAGTATACCCCCCAAACGAGGGGTGAACACTGAAGCTTTCTTT.

V usage is TRBV25-1 and J usage is TRBJ2-2; tentatively, D is TRBD1 or TRBD2 (7 bases each). In germline, CDR1 is MGHDK, CDR2 SYGVNS. CDR3 length: 16 amino acids. With 5 bases removed from V and 3 bases from J, the gap between germline ends came to 16 bases. CDR3 bases: TGTGCCAGCAGTTCCGGCGGGGGACAGCACACCGGGGAGCTGTTTTTT. Its translation: CASSSGGGQHTGELFF.

The chain carries TRBV4-1 and TRBJ2-7; 11 bases fit TRBD2. Germline V gene sequence: CDR1 MGHRA, CDR2 YSYEKL. V lost 4 bases and J lost 4; bases outside the gene matches: 3. This CDR3 region has 14 residues. Here the CDR3 reads CASSPGLAAYEQYF. CDR3 bases: TGCGCCAGCAGCCCGGGACTAGCGGCATACGAGCAGTACTTC.

The chain couples TRBV5-1 to TRBJ2-1; D remains ambiguous. The CDR3 contains 11 residues. The germline V gene encodes CDR1 SGHRS and CDR2 YFSETQ. V was trimmed by 0 bases and J by 8 bases, leaving 3 bases between them. CDR3 bases: TGCGCCAGCAGCTTGGTAGATGAGCAGTTCTTC. Translating it yields CASSLVDEQFF.

The V call is TRBV6-1, the J call TRBJ2-7; D uncertain. CDR1 and CDR2 (germline): MNHNS, SASEGT. The CDR3 extends over 14 amino acids. V lost 3 bases to trimming and J lost 3 bases, with 12 bases between them. In DNA, the CDR3 is TGTGCCAGCAGTGAGGGCAGGTATCTCTACGAGCAGTACTTC. Residues: CASSEGRYLYEQYF.

This chain links TRBV7-9 with TRBJ1-4, with D possibly being TRBD1 (5 bases). The germline V and J ends were trimmed by 1 base and 5 bases, with 8 bases remaining between them. The germline V gene has CDR1 SEHNR and CDR2 FQNEAQ (reference sequence). The CDR3 contains 14 residues. Written as DNA, the CDR3 is TGTGCCAGCAGCTTAGGACAGATGAATGAAAAACTGTTTTTT. Translated, it gives CASSLGQMNEKLFF.

The chain carries TRBV4-2 and TRBJ2-2; TRBD2 matches at 7 bases. This CDR3 comprises 17 residues. Germline assignment: CDR1 LGHNA and CDR2 YNFKEQ. Trimming cost V 0 bases and J 6 bases; bases outside gene matches: 10. CDR3 amino acids: CASSQEGTGLLAGELFF. In nucleotides, the CDR3 is TGTGCCAGCAGCCAAGAAGGTACGGGACTATTGGCCGGGGAGCTGTTTTTT.

This clone was seen a single time. V is TRBV27 and J is TRBJ2-4; 9 nucleotides align to TRBD1. The germline V gene encodes CDR1 MNHEY and CDR2 SMNVEV (reference sequence). Losses at the gene ends were 4 bases for V and 4 bases for J; bases not matched to a gene: 2. This CDR3 is 14 amino acids long. The CDR3 nucleotides are TGTGCCAGCAGTTACAGGGGGCGTAAAAACATTCAGTACTTC. Amino acids: CASSYRGRKNIQYF.

The V call is TRBV6-5, the J call TRBJ1-6, with D unresolved. This CDR3 is built from 15 residues. Trimming stripped 6 bases from V and 8 bases from J, with 17 bases between. Germline lookup yields CDR1 MNHEY and CDR2 SVGAGI. CDR3: CASSIQDGGHSPLHF. The CDR3 bases are TGTGCCAGCAGCATCCAAGACGGAGGGCATTCACCCCTCCACTTT.

The chain uses TRBV28 and TRBJ1-5, with TRBD1 as a possible D gene (5 bases). The CDR3 is made up of 14 amino acids. Between the trimmed V and J ends, which lost 7 bases and 2 bases, there was a span of 12 bases. The germline V gene encodes CDR1 MDHEN and CDR2 SYDVKM. CDR3 protein: CASTGAQGNQPQHF. The CDR3 DNA reads TGTGCCAGCACTGGGGCTCAGGGCAATCAGCCCCAGCATTTT. The variable domain in full, completed from reference TRBV28 and TRBJ1-5, reads DVKVTQSSRYLVKRTGEKVFLECVQDMDHENMFWYRQDPGLGLRLIYFSYDVKMKEKGDIPEGYSVSREKKERFSLILESASTNQTSMYLCASTGAQGNQPQHFGDGTRLSIL.

Points on this clone: Other DNA sequences from this sample encode an identical CDR3 as well. The chain joins TRBV3-1 (or the pseudogene TRBV3-2) to TRBJ2-7; D possibly corresponds to TRBD2 (5 bases). V lost 1 base and J lost 6, with 7 bases in between. Germline values: CDR1 LGHDT, CDR2 YNNKEL (reference sequence). The CDR3 extends over 12 amino acids. In DNA form, the CDR3 reads TGTGCCAGCAGCCAAGTACGGGGCGAGCAGTACTTC. The encoded protein is CASSQVRGEQYF.